These 24 T cell receptor beta chains originate from one sample sequenced in a study of TIL therapy for anti-PD-1-resistant metastatic lung cancer. As for time point: pre-treatment sample, taken before nivolumab and TIL therapy. The libraries were made with immunoSEQ v3. Generated by immunoSEQ multiplex PCR, the TCRdb table keeps only in-frame clones and is missing some. Found here are 60,000 or so clones, roughly two thirds of them singletons; the top ten hold approximately 7%. The input for sequencing was blood, taken at baseline. The receptors derive from a person aged 25 to 85 with non-small cell lung cancer.

The J gene is TRBJ2-1, the V gene TRBV28; D is unresolved. Trimming pared 3 bases from V and 5 bases from J, leaving 14 bases between. The CDR3 covers 15 residues. The germline gives CDR1 MDHEN, CDR2 SYDVKM. The DNA for the CDR3 is TGTGCCAGCAGTTTTCGTAAGGGCCGGAACAATGAGCAGTTCTTC. As protein: CASSFRKGRNNEQFF.

The chain combines TRBV5-1 with TRBJ2-7, with D perhaps matching TRBD1 (6 bases). Germline V gives CDR1 SGHRS, CDR2 YFSETQ. V was clipped by 2 bases and J by 1 base, with 13 bases between them. CDR3 length: 15 residues. CDR3 sequence reads: CASSFGGGFSYEQYF. CDR3 DNA sequence: TGCGCCAGCAGCTTTGGGGGCGGGTTTTCCTACGAGCAGTACTTC.

The rearrangement links TRBV9 to TRBJ2-5; TRBD1 aligns across 10 bases. Per germline, CDR1 SGDLS and CDR2 YYNGEE. The junction had 10 bases not matched to a gene; V was cut back by 3 bases and J by 2 bases. This CDR3 is 17 amino acids long. The CDR3, as DNA: TGTGCCAGCAGCGAGGGGGTATGGGACAGGGGACAAGAGACCCAGTACTTC. Amino acids: CASSEGVWDRGQETQYF.

This chain joins TRBV12-5 and TRBJ2-1; D gene unclear. The CDR3 is made up of 14 amino acids. V gave up 11 bases and J gave up 3 bases, with 17 bases separating them. Germline CDR1 reads LGHNT; CDR2 reads FRNRAP. This CDR3 reads CASSLGPVYNEQFF. As DNA, the CDR3 is TGTGCTTCCTCGCTAGGACCAGTCTACAATGAGCAGTTCTTC.

This clone has just one count. The V call is TRBV5-3, the J call TRBJ2-3; a weak D match, TRBD2 (6 bases). TRBV5-3 is an ORF; its function is uncertain. The CDR3 runs 18 residues. Deletions cut 4 bases from V and 1 base from J, with 22 bases between. The CDR3 here is CARSRASVSFCGTDTQYF. The CDR3 DNA reads TGTGCCAGAAGCAGGGCTAGCGTGTCGTTTTGTGGCACAGATACGCAGTATTTT.

This clone was found a few times. V usage is TRBV30 and J usage is TRBJ1-1; D uncertain. This CDR3 has 11 residues. V was trimmed by 2 bases and J by 4 bases, leaving 5 bases between them. Germline assignment: CDR1 GTSNPN and CDR2 SVGIG (reference sequence). CDR3 nucleotide sequence: TGTGCCTGGAGTCAGGTCACTGAAGCTTTCTTT. Amino acids: CAWSQVTEAFF.

The rearrangement links TRBV6-6 to TRBJ2-7, with TRBD2 as a possible D gene (6 bases). V was trimmed by 5 bases and J by 2 bases, leaving 13 bases between them. The CDR3 is 14 residues long. The germline V gene encodes CDR1 MNHNY and CDR2 SVGAGI (reference sequence). This CDR3 is CASSPTEGTYEQYF. CDR3 DNA: TGTGCCAGCAGTCCGACGGAGGGAACCTACGAGCAGTACTTC.

The chain combines TRBV7-9 with TRBJ1-2; D is unclear. In germline, CDR1 is SEHNR, CDR2 FQNEAQ (reference sequence). V was cut by 6 bases and J by 3 bases, with 11 bases left in between. This CDR3 comprises 13 residues. CDR3 sequence: CASSLPVDYGYTF. CDR3 DNA: TGTGCCAGCAGTTTACCGGTTGACTATGGCTACACCTTC.

Here the CDR3 reads CASSIARDGTQYF. The DNA of the CDR3 is TGTGCCAGTAGTATCGCCAGGGATGGGACCCAGTACTTC. This chain connects TRBV19 to TRBJ2-5; D possibly corresponds to TRBD1 (5 bases). The length of the CDR3 is 13 residues. V was shortened by 3 bases and J by 7 bases, with 12 bases between the two germline ends. Germline CDR1 is LNHDA and CDR2 is SQIVND (reference sequence).

The rearrangement uses TRBV28 and TRBJ2-3; maybe TRBD2 (6 bases). Germline CDR1 reads MDHEN; CDR2 reads SYDVKM. Between the trimmed V and J ends, which lost 7 bases and 7 bases, there was a span of 24 bases. This CDR3 spans 16 amino acids. As DNA, the CDR3 is TGTGCCAGCACGAGAGGAATGGTAGCCGGCGGGAATACGCAGTATTTT. Its protein is CASTRGMVAGGNTQYF. The variable domain in full, completed from reference TRBV28 and TRBJ2-3, reads DVKVTQSSRYLVKRTGEKVFLECVQDMDHENMFWYRQDPGLGLRLIYFSYDVKMKEKGDIPEGYSVSREKKERFSLILESASTNQTSMYLCASTRGMVAGGNTQYFGPGTRLTVL.

V gene TRBV5-4 combines with J gene TRBJ2-1; TRBD2 is a possible D gene (6 bases). V was pared by 7 bases and J by 0 bases, with 14 bases between. This CDR3 is 15 amino acids long. The germline V gene encodes CDR1 SGHNT and CDR2 YYREEE (reference sequence). The CDR3 DNA follows: TGTGCCAGCTCGCTCGGGACTTCCTCCTACAATGAGCAGTTCTTC. This codes for CASSLGTSSYNEQFF.

J is TRBJ2-5 and V is TRBV5-1; 8 bases map to TRBD1. Germline V gene lookup returns CDR1 SGHRS and CDR2 YFSETQ. V shed 0 bases, J shed 3 bases, and the junction held 4 bases outside the gene matches. This CDR3 is built from 15 residues. The CDR3 DNA reads TGCGCCAGCAGCTTGGGGGGGACAGGAGAAGAGACCCAGTACTTC. It yields the protein CASSLGGTGEETQYF.

V gene TRBV5-4 combines with J gene TRBJ2-5, with TRBD1 matching over 7 bases. Germline CDR1 is SGHNT and CDR2 is YYREEE (reference sequence). The V segment lost 5 bases and the J segment 1 base; nucleotides outside the gene matches: 5. The length of the CDR3 is 14 residues. The CDR3 DNA reads TGTGCCAGCAGAGCCGACAGGGCCCAAGAGACCCAGTACTTC. It yields the protein CASRADRAQETQYF.

This clone was detected many times. The V and J genes are TRBV9 and TRBJ2-1; D is possibly TRBD2 (7 bases). With 7 bases removed from V and 0 bases from J, the gap between germline ends came to 11 bases. The germline CDR1 and CDR2 sequences are SGDLS and YYNGEE. This CDR3 contains 14 residues. The CDR3 is CASGGAASYNEQFF. The DNA of the CDR3 is TGTGCCAGCGGGGGGGCTGCCTCCTACAATGAGCAGTTCTTC. Full variable domain (outside the CDR3, taken from reference TRBV9 and TRBJ2-1): DSGVTQTPKHLITATGQRVTLRCSPRSGDLSVYWYQQSLDQGLQFLIQYYNGEERAKGNILERFSAQQFPDLHSELNLSSLELGDSALYFCASGGAASYNEQFFGPGTRLTVL.

This chain uses TRBV6-5 with TRBJ2-1, with 7 positions matching TRBD1. The CDR3 length is 14 residues. V shed 6 bases and J 1 base; nucleotides not matched to a gene: 3. Germline values: CDR1 MNHEY, CDR2 SVGAGI. CDR3 in amino acids: CASRRQGSYNEQFF. In nucleotides, the CDR3 is TGTGCCAGCAGGAGACAGGGTTCCTACAATGAGCAGTTCTTC.

The V and J genes are TRBV10-3 and TRBJ2-5, with 8 bases aligning to TRBD1. This CDR3 has 14 amino acids. Germline V gene lookup returns CDR1 ENHRY and CDR2 SYGVKD. V lost 8 bases, J lost 2 bases, and 7 bases stayed unmatched. This CDR3 is CAIGATGDQETQYF. The CDR3 bases are TGTGCCATCGGAGCGACAGGGGATCAAGAGACCCAGTACTTC.

V usage is TRBV5-1 and J usage is TRBJ1-6; possibly TRBD1 for D (6 bases). V gave up 0 bases and J gave up 10 bases, with 14 bases separating them. The CDR3 is 15 residues long. Germline CDR1 is SGHRS and CDR2 is YFSETQ. CDR3 sequence: CASSLEGGAGSPLHF. Written as DNA, the CDR3 is TGCGCCAGCAGCTTGGAGGGGGGCGCGGGCTCACCCCTCCACTTT.

The gene calls are TRBV5-1 and TRBJ2-7, with a possible D match to TRBD2 (6 bases). Trimming took off 2 bases at V and 3 bases at J, with 12 bases between the two ends. Germline V CDR1 and CDR2: SGHRS, YFSETQ. CDR3 length: 14 amino acids. CDR3 sequence: CASSFYGGSYEQYF. The DNA of the CDR3 is TGCGCCAGCAGCTTCTATGGGGGGAGCTACGAGCAGTACTTC.

The V and J genes are TRBV5-6 and TRBJ1-2; possible D gene TRBD1, 6 bases. Trimming left V 2 bases short and J 7 bases short, with 15 bases between. CDR1 SGHDT and CDR2 YYEEEE come from the germline V gene. The CDR3 contains 14 residues. The CDR3 sequence: CASSFGRGRVGYTF. CDR3 coding DNA: TGTGCCAGCAGCTTTGGTCGGGGGCGGGTTGGCTACACCTTC. The complete variable domain, with remaining parts taken from reference TRBV5-6 and TRBJ1-2, reads DAGVTQSPTHLIKTRGQQVTLRCSPKSGHDTVSWYQQALGQGPQFIFQYYEEEERQRGNFPDRFSGHQFPNYSSELNVNALLLGDSALYLCASSFGRGRVGYTFGSGTRLTVV.

On this clone: One end of the junction is discordant with germline, which a read error may explain. V gene TRBV7-7 combines with J gene TRBJ2-5; TRBD1 or TRBD2 may be the D gene (5 bases each). CDR3 size: 13 residues. Germline CDR1 reads SSHAT; CDR2 reads FNYEAQ (reference sequence). CDR3 DNA sequence: TGTGCTAGCAGCCCAGGTGGGGGAGAGACCCAGTACTTC. Protein: CASSPGGGETQYF.

The CDR3: CASSPLGDRNEKLFF. DNA of the CDR3: TGCGCCAGCAGCCCACTGGGGGACAGGAATGAAAAACTGTTTTTT. The chain recombines TRBV4-1 with TRBJ1-4; 8 bases line up with TRBD1. CDR1 and CDR2 from the germline V gene are MGHRA and YSYEKL. The CDR3 has 15 amino acids. V gave up 4 bases and J gave up 5 bases; unmatched junction bases: 6.

This clone has a handful of counts. The V gene is TRBV6-5, the J gene TRBJ1-5; TRBD1 might be the D (5 bases). CDR3 length equals 15 residues. From germline, CDR1 is MNHEY and CDR2 SVGAGI. The V gene lost 4 bases and the J gene lost 2 bases, with 12 bases spanning the gap. CDR3 sequence (DNA): TGTGCCAGCAGTTTATTGGGGGGAGGCAATCAGCCCCAGCATTTT. Encoded protein: CASSLLGGGNQPQHF.

The chain is built from TRBV6-1 and TRBJ2-5, with D possibly matching TRBD1 (5 bases). Germline values: CDR1 MNHNS, CDR2 SASEGT. The CDR3 consists of 14 residues. The V and J ends lost 5 bases and 1 base respectively, with 11 bases between them. The CDR3 loop reads CASSQGRVQETQYF. The CDR3, as DNA: TGTGCCAGCAGTCAGGGAAGGGTCCAAGAGACCCAGTACTTC.

This chain joins TRBV5-1 and TRBJ1-1; the match to TRBD1 covers 7 bases. V lost 4 bases, J lost 2 bases, and 11 bases stayed unmatched. The CDR3 has 16 residues. Germline V gene data show CDR1 as SGHRS and CDR2 as YFSETQ. CDR3 in amino acids: CASSPQGGRLNTEAFF. As DNA, the CDR3 is TGCGCCAGCAGCCCCCAGGGGGGACGGCTTAACACTGAAGCTTTCTTT.